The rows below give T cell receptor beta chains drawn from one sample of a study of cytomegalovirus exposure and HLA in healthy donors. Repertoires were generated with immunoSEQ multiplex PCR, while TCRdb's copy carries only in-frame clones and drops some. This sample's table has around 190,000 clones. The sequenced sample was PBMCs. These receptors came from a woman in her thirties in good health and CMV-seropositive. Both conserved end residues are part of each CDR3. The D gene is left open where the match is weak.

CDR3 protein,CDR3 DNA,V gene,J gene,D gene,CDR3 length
CASNEGQGWFEKLFF,TGTGCCAGCAACGAAGGACAGGGGTGGTTTGAAAAACTGTTTTTT,TRBV2,TRBJ1-4,TRBD1,15
CATRASRQDNSPLHF,TGTGCCACCAGAGCTAGCAGGCAAGATAATTCACCCCTCCACTTT,TRBV15,TRBJ1-6,NA,15
CASGWANRGYGYTF,TGTGCTAGTGGGTGGGCAAACAGGGGCTATGGCTACACCTTC,TRBV12-5,TRBJ1-2,TRBD1,14
CASSLEGGTYYGYTF,TGCGCCAGCTCATTGGAGGGGGGGACCTACTATGGCTACACCTTC,TRBV5-1,TRBJ1-2,NA,15
CAISIAADSYEQYF,TGTGCCATCAGTATAGCAGCGGACTCCTACGAGCAGTACTTC,TRBV10-3,TRBJ2-7,NA,14
CASSLRGTEAFF,TGTGCCAGCAGTTTAAGGGGCACTGAAGCTTTCTTT,TRBV28,TRBJ1-1,NA,12
CARKDRGATEAFF,TGTGCCAGAAAGGACAGGGGGGCCACTGAAGCTTTCTTT,TRBV19,TRBJ1-1,TRBD1,13
CASSLPGTAEAFF,TGCGCCAGCAGCCTACCTGGGACAGCCGAAGCTTTCTTT,TRBV5-1,TRBJ1-1,TRBD1,13
CASSDGWYSPLHF,TGTGCCAGCAGTGACGGGTGGTATTCACCCCTCCACTTT,TRBV25-1,TRBJ1-6,NA,13
CASRPRVGGWFHQPQHF,TGTGCCAGTAGACCGAGGGTCGGGGGTTGGTTTCATCAGCCCCAGCATTTT,TRBV19,TRBJ1-5,NA,17
CASSRTGEHYEAFF,TGTGCCAGCAGCCGGACAGGAGAACACTATGAAGCTTTCTTT,TRBV11-3,TRBJ1-1,TRBD1,14
CASSEMTGGGNQPQHF,TGTGCCAGCAGTGAAATGACAGGGGGTGGCAATCAGCCCCAGCATTTT,TRBV6-1,TRBJ1-5,TRBD1,16
CASSLGDRENTIYF,TGTGCCAGCAGCTTAGGGGACAGGGAAAACACCATATATTTT,TRBV7-9,TRBJ1-3,TRBD1,14
CAWAPFAPGGGYTF,TGTGCCTGGGCACCATTTGCACCGGGGGGGGGCTACACCTTC,TRBV30,TRBJ1-2,NA,14
CASNPLGTANEKLFF,TGTGCCAGCAATCCGTTGGGGACAGCTAATGAAAAACTGTTTTTT,TRBV2,TRBJ1-4,TRBD1,15
CASSSQQNTEAFF,TGTGCCAGCAGCTCACAGCAGAACACTGAAGCTTTCTTT,TRBV7-2,TRBJ1-1,NA,13
CASSLLQGVNTEAFF,TGTGCCAGCAGCTTGCTTCAGGGTGTGAACACTGAAGCTTTCTTT,TRBV5-8,TRBJ1-1,NA,15
CASSEYEGSYTEAFF,TGTGCCAGCAGTGAATACGAGGGATCCTACACTGAAGCTTTCTTT,TRBV25-1,TRBJ1-1,NA,15
CSVGQTGLYGYTF,TGCAGCGTTGGTCAGACAGGGCTTTATGGCTACACCTTC,TRBV29-1,TRBJ1-2,TRBD1,13
CASSPPGQGGYSPLHF,TGTGCCAGCTCACCACCGGGGCAGGGAGGTTATTCACCCCTCCACTTT,TRBV18,TRBJ1-6,NA,16
CASSGNRGQPQHF,TGTGCCAGCAGCGGCAATAGAGGACAGCCCCAGCATTTT,TRBV7-8,TRBJ1-5,NA,13
CASSRGQVRMNTEAFF,TGTGCCAGTAGTAGAGGACAGGTTCGGATGAACACTGAAGCTTTCTTT,TRBV19,TRBJ1-1,TRBD1,16
CASSLKDSSYEQYF,TGCGCCAGCAGCTTGAAGGACTCAAGCTACGAGCAGTACTTC,TRBV5-1,TRBJ2-7,NA,14
CSVRWPGQFF,TGCAGCGTTAGGTGGCCGGGACAGTTCTTC,TRBV29-1,TRBJ2-1,NA,10
CASSAQGASYEQYF,TGTGCCAGCAGCGCACAGGGGGCTTCCTACGAGCAGTACTTC,TRBV9,TRBJ2-7,TRBD1,14
CASSSSPGFGTEAFF,TGTGCCAGCAGCTCCAGTCCGGGGTTCGGCACTGAAGCTTTCTTT,TRBV7-2,TRBJ1-1,NA,15
CASSPRTDSSYEQYF,TGTGCCAGCAGCCCCCGGACAGATAGCTCCTACGAGCAGTACTTC,TRBV7-2,TRBJ2-7,NA,15
CASSFSGGLSTDTQYF,TGTGCCAGCAGTTTTAGCGGGGGGCTGAGCACAGATACGCAGTATTTT,TRBV2,TRBJ2-3,TRBD2,16
CASSIDGTSGLHQETQYF,TGTGCCAGTAGTATCGATGGGACTAGCGGGCTTCATCAAGAGACCCAGTACTTC,TRBV19,TRBJ2-5,TRBD2,18
CASSPTSGGPNTGELFF,TGTGCCAGTAGTCCCACTAGCGGGGGGCCGAACACCGGGGAGCTGTTTTTT,TRBV19,TRBJ2-2,TRBD2,17
CASSLGDRGDEQYF,TGTGCCAGCAGCTTGGGGGACAGGGGAGACGAGCAGTACTTC,TRBV13,TRBJ2-7,TRBD1,14
CASSLGQANTGELFF,TGTGCCAGCAGTTTAGGACAGGCGAACACCGGGGAGCTGTTTTTT,TRBV27,TRBJ2-2,TRBD1,15
CASSLGTSGGADEQFF,TGTGCCAGCAGCTTGGGGACTAGCGGGGGGGCAGATGAGCAGTTCTTC,TRBV5-4,TRBJ2-1,TRBD2,16
CASSPGQGDTEAFF,TGTGCCAGCAGCCCCGGACAGGGCGACACTGAAGCTTTCTTT,TRBV9,TRBJ1-1,TRBD1,14
CASSPPDRGGYGYTF,TGCGCCAGCAGCCCTCCGGACAGAGGGGGCTATGGCTACACCTTC,TRBV5-1,TRBJ1-2,NA,15
CASSPPYSRYNEQYF,TGTGCCAGCTCACCACCATACAGTAGGTACAACGAGCAGTACTTC,TRBV18,TRBJ2-7,NA,15